This T cell receptor beta chain came from a study of TIL therapy for anti-PD-1-resistant metastatic lung cancer. Study details: Tumors were harvested before any PD-1/PD-L1 blockade. Median tumor PD-L1 proportion score was 6%. Tumors carried a median about 1.6 non-synonymous mutations per megabase.

The libraries were made with immunoSEQ v3. Libraries were prepared by immunoSEQ multiplex PCR; TCRdb keeps only in-frame clonotypes and omits some of them. This table holds just over 45,000 clones, approximately 79% found once. This clone turned up a few times. The time point: pre-treatment sample, taken before nivolumab and TIL therapy. The sequence came from a man in his 70s with non-small cell lung cancer. The sequencing here drew on blood, taken at baseline.

The DNA of the CDR3 is TGTGCCAGTAGTATATCCCTGACAGGGGACACTGAAGCTTTCTTT. Amino acids: CASSISLTGDTEAFF. The gene calls are TRBV19 and TRBJ1-1, with TRBD1 matching 8 bases. Trimming took 2 bases from V and 3 from J; bases not matched to a gene: 5. CDR3 length: 15 amino acids. The germline CDR1 and CDR2 sequences are LNHDA and SQIVND (reference sequence).